This T cell receptor beta chain originates from a study of cytomegalovirus exposure and HLA in healthy donors. The primer mix had 60 Vbeta and 13 Jbeta primers. Clones were read by immunoSEQ multiplex PCR, and TCRdb kept only the in-frame ones, dropping some. The sample holds 150,000 to 180,000 clones, 80% seen once. The TCR sequence derives from a woman between 40 and 55 years old in good health and CMV-seropositive. Sequenced: PBMCs.

This CDR3 is CASSSETRPPYEQYF. In DNA, the CDR3 is TGTGCCAGCAGTTCAGAGACTAGACCTCCCTACGAGCAGTACTTC. The J gene is TRBJ2-7, the V gene TRBV6-5; tentative D call: TRBD2 (6 bases). The CDR3 consists of 15 residues. V gave up 4 bases and J gave up 2 bases, with 15 bases separating them. Germline CDR1 and CDR2: MNHEY and SVGAGI.